This T cell receptor (beta chain) was documented in a study of blood T cell repertoires in COVID-19. Across the whole study: Sites across the United States, Italy and Spain contributed samples from acute and convalescent COVID-19.

Clones were sequenced by immunoSEQ multiplex PCR, and TCRdb holds only the in-frame ones, with some missing. The sample lists approximately 240,000 clones, roughly 81% seen once, with around 4% in the top ten. The length of the CDR3 is 15 residues. The germline CDR1 and CDR2 sequences are LNHDA and SQIVND (reference sequence). Trimming pared 6 bases from V and 7 bases from J, leaving 16 bases between. This chain links TRBV19 with TRBJ1-6; TRBD1 is a possible D gene (5 bases). This receptor was taken from a man in his fifties or sixties with acute or convalescent COVID-19. Sequencing used peripheral blood. The CDR3 reads CASSYQTVTNSPLHF. CDR3 bases: TGTGCCAGTAGCTACCAGACAGTTACCAATTCACCCCTCCACTTT.